Following are 12 T cell receptor beta chains from one sample sequenced in a study of technical replicates of blood from a handful of donors. Assay: immunoSEQ multiplex PCR; the TCRdb copy retains only in-frame clones and omits some. The sample has approximately 81,000 clones, nearly 97% seen once. The specimen sequenced was T cells isolated from PBMCs. These receptors came from a human donor in good health.

This clone appeared a single time. V is TRBV28 and J is TRBJ1-1; the D gene is possibly TRBD1 (6 bases). Trimming stripped 8 bases from V and 1 base from J, with 11 bases between. CDR3 length equals 13 residues. CDR1 MDHEN and CDR2 SYDVKM come from the germline V gene. DNA for the CDR3: TGTGCCAGCGCAAAGACAGGGAACACTGAAGCTTTCTTT. Translating gives CASAKTGNTEAFF.

The rearrangement uses TRBV6-5 and TRBJ1-1; 9 bases agree with TRBD1. The CDR3 runs to 14 residues. CDR1 and CDR2 (germline): MNHEY, SVGAGI. Trimming took 6 bases from V and 6 from J; bases not matched to a gene: 8. Here the CDR3 reads CASSRDRDLSEAFF. CDR3 DNA: TGTGCCAGCAGCCGGGACAGGGATTTATCTGAAGCTTTCTTT.

The chain joins TRBV9 to TRBJ1-2; 8 bases fit TRBD1. CDR1 is SGDLS, CDR2 YYNGEE, per germline. CDR3 length: 15 amino acids. V lost 4 bases and J lost 7; bases outside the gene matches: 12. The CDR3 here is CASSPSRTGFGGYTF. CDR3 DNA sequence: TGTGCCAGCAGCCCGTCAAGGACAGGGTTTGGTGGCTACACCTTC.

This clone was seen just once. V usage is TRBV6-1 and J usage is TRBJ1-5; TRBD1 matches at 8 bases. The CDR3 is 18 residues long. V gave up 2 bases and J gave up 4 bases; unmatched junction bases: 13. Per the germline V gene, CDR1 is MNHNS and CDR2 is SASEGT. For the CDR3, the DNA is TGTGCCAGCAGTGAACAAATACCCCGGACAGGGCGTAATCAGCCCCAGCATTTT. It codes for CASSEQIPRTGRNQPQHF.

The chain couples TRBV9 to TRBJ2-6; TRBD1 matches at 12 bases. Germline CDR1 and CDR2: SGDLS and YYNGEE. CDR3 size: 20 residues. V shed 1 base, J shed 2 bases, and the junction held 10 bases outside the gene matches. CDR3 in DNA: TGTGCCAGCAGCGTACACCCCGGGACAGGGGGCTCAGCTGGGGCCAACGTCCTGACTTTC. Translated, it gives CASSVHPGTGGSAGANVLTF.

The chain links TRBV5-1 to TRBJ1-2; D not certain. The CDR3 covers 12 residues. Between the trimmed V and J ends, which lost 4 bases and 4 bases, there was a span of 8 bases. In germline, CDR1 is SGHRS, CDR2 YFSETQ. CDR3 sequence reads: CASSRSRYGYTF. The DNA of the CDR3 is TGCGCCAGCAGCCGGAGTCGCTATGGCTACACCTTC.

The chain carries TRBV7-6 and TRBJ2-7; 8 bases agree with TRBD1. Germline V CDR1 and CDR2: SGHVS, FNYEAQ. The CDR3 contains 15 residues. With V trimmed by 4 bases and J by 2 bases, 7 bases remained unmatched. The CDR3 DNA is TGTGCCAGCAGCTCCAGACAGGGGATACCCTACGAGCAGTACTTC. It codes for CASSSRQGIPYEQYF.

The chain links TRBV5-8 to TRBJ1-4; D is unresolved. V was trimmed by 0 bases and J by 5 bases, leaving 8 bases between them. CDR3 length: 14 amino acids. CDR1 is SGHTS, CDR2 YDEGEE, per germline. The CDR3 sequence is CASSLGQKNEKLFF. DNA for the CDR3: TGTGCCAGCAGCTTGGGCCAGAAAAATGAAAAACTGTTTTTT.

This clone was recorded only once. V is TRBV12-5 and J is TRBJ2-2; 9 nucleotides line up with TRBD2. Trimming took 1 base from V and 2 from J; bases not matched to a gene: 2. Germline V lookup: CDR1 LGHNT, CDR2 FRNRAP. This CDR3 is 16 amino acids long. The CDR3 nucleotides are TGTGCTAGTGGTTTGGCGACTAGCGGTAACACCGGGGAGCTGTTTTTT. It translates to CASGLATSGNTGELFF.

The chain couples TRBV7-3 to TRBJ2-1; D might be TRBD1 (5 bases). The CDR3 totals 13 residues. Germline lookup yields CDR1 SGHTA and CDR2 FQGTGA. The germline V and J ends were trimmed by 6 bases and 5 bases, with 11 bases remaining between them. CDR3 loop: CASSVSRDNEQFF. The CDR3 DNA sequence: TGTGCCAGCAGTGTTAGCAGGGACAATGAGCAGTTCTTC.

The V and J genes are TRBV6-1 and TRBJ1-5, with D hard to call. CDR3 size: 14 residues. Germline V gives CDR1 MNHNS, CDR2 SASEGT. With 8 bases removed from V and 3 bases from J, the gap between germline ends came to 14 bases. The CDR3 here is CASSQQRDNQPQHF. CDR3 DNA: TGTGCCAGCTCGCAACAGAGAGACAATCAGCCCCAGCATTTT.

The CDR3 loop reads CASSLGGTSGRTNEQFF. The CDR3 nucleotides read TGTGCCAGCAGCTTAGGAGGGACTAGCGGGAGGACTAATGAGCAGTTCTTC. The chain recombines TRBV7-2 with TRBJ2-1; 15 bases are a match to TRBD2. V lost 1 base, J lost 7 bases, and 5 bases stayed unmatched. The CDR3 has 17 residues. The germline CDR1 and CDR2 sequences are SGHTA and FQGNSA.